The T cell receptor (beta chain) under discussion was sequenced for a study of OX40 agonist ivuxolimab in advanced cancers. The overall study: Age averaged 60 years (range roughly 23 to 79), and 82.7% were male. Antecedent anti-PD-1, anti-PD-L1 or anti-CTLA-4 therapy was permissible, with roughly 40% having received some.

Details on this clone: Its specificity is not known.

Points from the study as a whole: Nonresponders included some who also had low normalized T-cell clonal expansion. At 0.1 to 3.0 mg/kg, clonal expansion of CD4+ and CD8+ blood T cells had occurred by week 6.

V lost 0 bases, J lost 7 bases, and 2 bases stayed unmatched. The CDR3 is 15 amino acids. Germline lookup yields CDR1 SGHRS and CDR2 YFSETQ. Method: immunoSEQ multiplex PCR; TCRdb's copy keeps in-frame clones and lacks some. The table records 50,000 to 65,000 clones, approximately 83% of them present only once. The source material was CD4+ or CD8+ T cells sorted from blood, sampled in a trial of the OX40 agonist ivuxolimab. The chain is built from TRBV5-1 and TRBJ1-6, with 9 bases lining up with TRBD1. This clonotype originated in an adult with an advanced solid tumor such as melanoma, head and neck, liver or kidney cancer. CDR3 sequence: CASSLGQGGNSPLHF. The CDR3 region has the DNA TGCGCCAGCAGCTTGGGACAGGGGGGGAATTCACCCCTCCACTTT. The complete variable domain, with remaining parts taken from reference TRBV5-1 and TRBJ1-6, reads KAGVTQTPRYLIKTRGQQVTLSCSPISGHRSVSWYQQTPGQGLQFLFEYFSETQRNKGNFPGRFSGRQFSNSRSEMNVSTLELGDSALYLCASSLGQGGNSPLHFGNGTRLTVT.